The rows below give T cell receptor beta chains drawn from one sample of a study of molecular identifiers for immune sequencing clone quantification. TCRdb reanalysed the PCR reads using MiXCR and keeps one entry per CDR3 protein. The data show over 600,000 distinct CDR3 sequences, about 20% seen once. The sequenced sample was naive CD8+ T cells from blood, with Jurkat cell RNA spiked in. Every receptor here comes from a human donor in good health. Some libraries in this study had Jurkat cell RNA spiked in. Both conserved end residues are part of each CDR3. The order of the fields is J gene, V gene, clone size, D gene, CDR3 protein, CDR3 DNA. The D gene is left open where the match is weak. Where a row states a size, it is once, few, many or the class of an expanded clone; other rows omit it.

>TRBJ2-7|TRBV4-1|few|TRBD2
CASSPYGGGEQYF
TGCGCCAGCAGCCCCTACGGGGGGGGTGAGCAGTACTTC
>TRBJ2-7|TRBV7-9|-|-
CASSPPGLAGNYEQYF
TGTGCCAGCAGCCCCCCAGGGTTGGCGGGAAACTACGAGCAGTACTTC
>TRBJ1-2|TRBV2|many|TRBD1
CASSEGQGSYGYTF
TGTGCCAGCAGTGAGGGACAGGGGAGCTATGGCTACACCTTC
>TRBJ2-3|TRBV12-3/TRBV12-4|many|-
CASSLTLPQRASTDTQYF
TGTGCCAGCAGTTTGACCCTGCCCCAGCGGGCGAGCACAGATACGCAGTATTTT
>TRBJ1-5|TRBV2|many|-
CASNGINQPQHF
TGTGCCAGCAATGGGATCAATCAGCCCCAGCATTTT
>TRBJ2-2|TRBV12-3/TRBV12-4|few|TRBD1
CASSLRTGGKTGELFF
TGTGCCAGCAGTTTACGGACAGGGGGCAAAACCGGGGAGCTGTTTTTT
>TRBJ2-1|TRBV7-9|many|TRBD2
CASSFFRLAGHNEQFF
TGTGCCAGCAGCTTCTTCCGACTAGCGGGCCACAATGAGCAGTTCTTC
>TRBJ1-1|TRBV2|many|-
CASSETANTEAFF
TGTGCCAGCAGTGAGACAGCGAACACTGAAGCTTTCTTT
>TRBJ2-4|TRBV12-3/TRBV12-4|many|-
CASSLALAKNIQYF
TGTGCCAGCAGTTTGGCGTTAGCCAAAAACATTCAGTACTTC
>TRBJ2-3|TRBV19|many|-
CASSTRQKDTQYF
TGTGCCAGTAGTACCAGACAGAAGGATACGCAGTATTTT
>TRBJ2-6|TRBV7-9|many|-
CASTDGTGFGANVLTF
TGTGCCAGCACGGACGGGACGGGGTTTGGGGCCAACGTCCTGACTTTC
>TRBJ1-1|TRBV30|many|TRBD1
CAWSAGTGGTEAFF
TGTGCCTGGAGTGCGGGAACAGGGGGCACTGAAGCTTTCTTT
>TRBJ2-3|TRBV27|many|-
CASRGVWGGDTQYF
TGTGCCAGCAGGGGGGTGTGGGGCGGAGATACGCAGTATTTT
>TRBJ2-1|TRBV4-1|many|TRBD2
CASSLEGLAINEQFF
TGCGCCAGCAGCCTGGAGGGACTAGCAATCAATGAGCAGTTCTTC
>TRBJ2-7|TRBV5-1|many|TRBD2
CASSQGLAGGYEQYF
TGCGCCAGCAGCCAAGGACTAGCGGGAGGCTACGAGCAGTACTTC
>TRBJ2-2|TRBV20-1|once|TRBD2
CSARNGGTSNTGELFF
TGCAGTGCTAGAAACGGGGGGACTTCGAACACCGGGGAGCTGTTTTTT
>TRBJ1-5|TRBV19|-|-
CASSIPSKARAQGQPQHF
TGTGCCAGTAGTATCCCCAGCAAGGCTCGGGCGCAGGGACAGCCCCAGCATTTT
>TRBJ2-7|TRBV28|-|TRBD1
CASSSRTGDGYEQYF
TGTGCCAGCAGTTCCCGGACAGGGGATGGGTACGAGCAGTACTTC
>TRBJ2-5|TRBV20-1|many|-
CSADAWGTETQYF
TGCAGTGCTGATGCGTGGGGGACGGAGACCCAGTACTTC
>TRBJ1-1|TRBV4-1|many|-
CASSFTAAEAFF
TGCGCCAGCAGCTTTACGGCGGCTGAAGCTTTCTTT
>TRBJ2-3|TRBV19|many|-
CASSIGGADTQYF
TGTGCCAGTAGTATAGGGGGAGCAGATACGCAGTATTTT
>TRBJ1-1|TRBV5-6|many|-
CASSLRSPGRSTEAFF
TGTGCCAGCAGCTTGCGGTCCCCAGGAAGGAGTACTGAAGCTTTCTTT
>TRBJ2-7|TRBV7-9|many|TRBD1
CASSLLGDRNYEQYF
TGTGCCAGCAGCTTACTTGGGGACAGAAACTACGAGCAGTACTTC
>TRBJ2-7|TRBV6-5|many|-
CASSYGVLSSYEQYF
TGTGCCAGCAGTTACGGGGTTCTAAGCTCCTACGAGCAGTACTTC
>TRBJ1-1|TRBV7-9|many|TRBD1
CASSLPGGSAEAFF
TGTGCCAGCAGCCTCCCAGGGGGGTCTGCTGAAGCTTTCTTT
>TRBJ2-7|TRBV7-6|many|-
CASSLAEDSSYEQYF
TGTGCCAGCAGCTTAGCCGAGGACAGCTCCTACGAGCAGTACTTC
>TRBJ1-1|TRBV19|-|-
CASGIQDTMNTEAFF
TGTGCCAGTGGTATACAGGATACTATGAACACTGAAGCTTTCTTT
>TRBJ1-1|TRBV7-2|few|TRBD1
CASSSRIKTGAKGTEAFF
TGTGCCAGCAGCTCGCGAATTAAGACAGGGGCGAAGGGGACTGAAGCTTTCTTT
>TRBJ1-1|TRBV6-6|few|-
CASSYAPLGAEAFF
TGTGCCAGCAGTTACGCACCTCTAGGCGCTGAAGCTTTCTTT
>TRBJ2-7|TRBV5-4|few|-
CASSLQGGVHEQYF
TGTGCCAGCAGCTTGCAGGGGGGCGTCCACGAGCAGTACTTC
>TRBJ1-2|TRBV7-2|many|TRBD1
CASSLSTGANYGYTF
TGTGCCAGCAGCTTATCCACAGGGGCTAACTATGGCTACACCTTC
>TRBJ2-3|TRBV6-1|-|TRBD1
CASGDSQFSDTQFF
TGTGCCAGCGGGGACAGTCAGTTTAGCGATACGCAGTTTTTT
>TRBJ2-7|TRBV7-9|many|TRBD2
CASSLVREWGGEQYF
TGTGCCAGCAGCTTAGTGCGGGAGTGGGGAGGAGAGCAGTACTTC
>TRBJ2-1|TRBV6-2/TRBV6-3|-|TRBD1
CASSPPGQGVDNEQFF
TGTGCCAGCAGTCCCCCCGGACAGGGCGTCGACAATGAGCAGTTCTTC
>TRBJ2-7|TRBV30|many|TRBD1
CAWSVPYRADRGVGEQYF
TGTGCCTGGAGTGTCCCTTACCGGGCTGACAGGGGCGTCGGTGAGCAGTACTTC
>TRBJ2-2|TRBV27|-|-
CASSLGTMERFGELFF
TGTGCCAGCAGTTTAGGGACCATGGAACGGTTCGGGGAGCTGTTTTTT
>TRBJ2-1|TRBV6-2/TRBV6-3|-|-
CASSHGANEQFF
TGTGCCAGCAGTCACGGGGCGAATGAGCAGTTCTTC
>TRBJ2-2|TRBV9|many|TRBD2
CASSPSAGRNTGELFF
TGTGCCAGCAGCCCATCAGCGGGACGTAACACCGGGGAGCTGTTTTTT
>TRBJ2-1|TRBV14|many|-
CASSSYYNEQFF
TGTGCCAGCAGTAGCTACTACAATGAGCAGTTCTTC
>TRBJ2-7|TRBV11-2|-|-
CASSSGGTEQYF
TGTGCCAGCAGCTCAGGCGGGACAGAGCAGTACTTC
>TRBJ1-1|TRBV19|-|-
CASIPRVGWTEAFF
TGTGCCAGTATACCTCGTGTCGGATGGACTGAAGCTTTCTTT
>TRBJ1-5|TRBV20-1|many|-
CSARGGIGQPQHF
TGCAGTGCTAGAGGGGGTATCGGTCAGCCCCAGCATTTT
>TRBJ2-7|TRBV9|many|-
CASSVETGSSYEQYF
TGTGCCAGCAGCGTAGAAACAGGGAGCTCCTACGAGCAGTACTTC